Below, one T cell receptor beta chain is given with its context. The V gene lost 1 base and the J gene lost 8 bases, with 14 bases spanning the gap. This CDR3 contains 13 residues. CDR1 is GTSNPN and CDR2 is SVGIG in the germline V gene (reference sequence). PCR employed 60 Vbeta and 13 Jbeta primers. Assay: immunoSEQ multiplex PCR; the TCRdb copy retains only in-frame clones and omits some. This table lists fewer than 45,000 clones. This sample is part of a study of cytomegalovirus exposure and HLA in healthy donors. The chain carries TRBV30 and TRBJ1-2; D is uncertain. The sequenced sample was PBMCs. This receptor was identified in a man aged 40-49 years in good health and CMV-seropositive. As DNA, the CDR3 is TGTGCCTGGAGTGCCAGCGTCCAAGACGGCTACACCTTC. Protein: CAWSASVQDGYTF.